The T cell receptor beta chain described here comes from a study of T-cell memory formation after mild COVID-19. Study results and limitations: Balance between CD4 and CD8 was seen in clones contracting day 15 to 85, and a CD4+ lean was seen in later expanders. Mostly located in CM and EM were contracting CD4+ clones, with contracting CD8+ clones located in EMRA. The authors did not confirm SARS-CoV-2 specificity of second-wave clones peaking day 37. Pre-infection memory held some responding clones, suggesting pre-existing cross-reactive T cells responded.

TCRdb reprocessed the 5' RACE reads with MiXCR, giving one entry per CDR3 protein. The sample contains around 150,000 distinct CDR3 sequences, around a tenth of which appear only once. This clonotype showed up just a few times. No antigen is known for it. Trimming stripped 2 bases from V and 1 base from J, with 9 bases between. CDR3 size: 15 residues. CDR1 is SGHVS and CDR2 is FNYEAQ in the germline V gene. This TCR came from a man between 18 and 29 years old who had mild COVID-19 (a few samples of this study predate the infection). Cell type and time point are not known. The chain uses TRBV7-6 and TRBJ1-3, with TRBD1 as a possible D gene (5 bases). Sequenced material: PBMCs or a T cell subset sorted from them (not recorded which). The CDR3 bases are TGTGCCAGCAGCTTATTCAGGGCTTCTGGAAACACCATATATTTT. As protein: CASSLFRASGNTIYF.